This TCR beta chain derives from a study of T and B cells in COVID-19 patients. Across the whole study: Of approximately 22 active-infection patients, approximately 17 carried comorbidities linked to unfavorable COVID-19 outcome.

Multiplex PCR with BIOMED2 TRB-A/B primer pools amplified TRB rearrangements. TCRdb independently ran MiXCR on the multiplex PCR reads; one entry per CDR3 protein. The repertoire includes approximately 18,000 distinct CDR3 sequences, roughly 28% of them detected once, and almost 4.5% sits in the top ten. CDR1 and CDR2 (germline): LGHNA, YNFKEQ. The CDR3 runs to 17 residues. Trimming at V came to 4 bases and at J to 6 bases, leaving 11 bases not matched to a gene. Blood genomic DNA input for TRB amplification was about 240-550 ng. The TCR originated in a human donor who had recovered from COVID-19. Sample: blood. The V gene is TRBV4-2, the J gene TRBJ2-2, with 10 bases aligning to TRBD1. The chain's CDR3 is CASSPQSGQGTAGELFF. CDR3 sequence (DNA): TGTGCCAGCAGCCCACAGTCGGGACAGGGGACGGCCGGGGAGCTGTTTTTT.